This entry lists 14 T cell receptor beta chains sequenced from one sample in a study of blood T cells in healthy people across ages. A second roughly 6 to 12 cycle PCR used barcoded and J-beta primers. TCRdb re-called the 5' RACE reads with MiXCR, one entry per CDR3 protein. The sample has more than 800,000 distinct CDR3 sequences, 29% seen once. The sample consisted of blood. Receptors were obtained from a woman older than 75 in good health.

On this clonotype itself: Possible read error: a much larger clone is one base away. The chain uses TRBV6-2 or TRBV6-3 and TRBJ2-7; 10 bases match TRBD2. The CDR3 covers 15 residues. Germline CDR1 reads MNHEY; CDR2 reads SVGEGT. The CDR3 region has the DNA TGTGCCAGCGGTTACCGACTAGCGGGCTCCTACGAGCAGTACTTC. Encoded protein: CASGYRLAGSYEQYF.

This clonotype was counted at least ten times. The J gene is TRBJ1-2, the V gene TRBV28, with D unresolved. Trimming cost V 1 base and J 4 bases, with 10 bases left between them. This CDR3 comprises 14 residues. Germline V gene sequence: CDR1 MDHEN, CDR2 SYDVKM. The CDR3 reads CASSLSPQFYGYTF. The CDR3 DNA reads TGTGCCAGCAGTTTATCCCCGCAGTTCTATGGCTACACCTTC.

The chain recombines TRBV5-5 with TRBJ1-4; maybe TRBD1 (5 bases). Trimming shortened V by 0 bases and J by 1 base, and 10 bases separated the two germline ends. CDR1 SGHKS and CDR2 YYEKEE come from the germline V gene (reference sequence). The CDR3 sequence is 16 residues long. The CDR3 DNA follows: TGTGCCAGCAGCTTGGGGGGGATGTTAACTAATGAAAAACTGTTTTTT. This translates into CASSLGGMLTNEKLFF.

In this sample, this clonotype turned up a few times. The rearrangement links TRBV7-9 to TRBJ2-3; 8 bases align to TRBD1. From germline, CDR1 is SEHNR and CDR2 FQNEAQ (reference sequence). This CDR3 has 15 amino acids. Trimming cost V 8 bases and J 1 base; bases outside gene matches: 8. This CDR3 reads CASLRGTGRTDTQYF. DNA for the CDR3: TGTGCCAGCTTGCGCGGGACAGGTCGCACAGATACGCAGTATTTT.

Note on this clonotype: At one of its ends the junction is not consistent with the germline gene, which may arise from a read error. This sequence joins TRBV5-1 and TRBJ2-1; 7 bases match TRBD1. The CDR3 consists of 17 residues. CDR1 is SGHRS, CDR2 YFSETQ, per germline. The CDR3 DNA sequence: TGCGCCAGCAGCTTCCCCCTGACAGGGAGCTCCTACAATGAGCGGTTCTTC. Translating it yields CASSFPLTGSSYNERFF.

The chain recombines TRBV7-2 with TRBJ2-7, with D possibly being TRBD1 or TRBD2 (6 bases each). CDR3 size: 15 residues. The V and J ends lost 7 bases and 7 bases respectively, with 23 bases between them. CDR1 is SGHTA, CDR2 FQGNSA, per germline. In DNA, the CDR3 is TGTGCCAGCATCGATAAGGGGAAGGGGGGCTATGAGCAGTACTTC. Translating gives CASIDKGKGGYEQYF.

This clonotype appeared many times. V and J are TRBV7-2 and TRBJ2-3; 7 positions agree with TRBD2. V shed 1 base, J shed 4 bases, and the junction held 8 bases outside the gene matches. The CDR3 is 16 residues long. In germline, CDR1 is SGHTA, CDR2 FQGNSA. DNA of the CDR3: TGTGCCAGCAGCTTAGGGGCGGGGGTGCGTGCAGATACGCAGTATTTT. Translated, it gives CASSLGAGVRADTQYF.

Regarding this clonotype: A single base separates this from a much larger clone, so it may be a read error. This rearrangement joins TRBV7-2 to TRBJ2-5; weak D call: TRBD1 (5 bases). CDR1 is SGHTA, CDR2 FQGNSA, per germline. The V gene lost 5 bases and the J gene lost 5 bases, with 9 bases spanning the gap. The CDR3 covers 12 residues. Here the CDR3 DNA reads TGTGCCAGCAGCACCAAGGGGGAGACCCAGTACTTC. Translation: CASSTKGETQYF.

For this clonotype: This sequence may be a read error, since a much larger clone differs from it by one base. The chain recombines TRBV11-2 with TRBJ2-5; D is ambiguous. V lost 5 bases, J lost 11 bases, and 18 bases lay in between. Germline V gene sequence: CDR1 SGHAT, CDR2 FQNNGV. This CDR3 is built from 13 residues. The CDR3 bases are TGTGCCAGCAGCCCCACCCCCTTAGGTGAGCAGTACTTC. Its protein is CASSPTPLGEQYF. Complete variable domain (other parts from reference TRBV11-2 and TRBJ2-5): EAGVAQSPRYKIIEKRQSVAFWCNPISGHATLYWYQQILGQGPKLLIQFQNNGVVDDSQLPKDRFSAERLKGVDSTLKIQPAKLEDSAVYLCASSPTPLGEQYFGPGTRLLVL.

This clonotype was counted ten times or more. The CDR3 loop reads CASSLIRETQYF. The CDR3, as DNA: TGTGCCAGCAGCTTAATACGAGAGACCCAGTACTTC. The rearrangement joins TRBV7-9 to TRBJ2-5; no firm D call. The germline V gene has CDR1 SEHNR and CDR2 FQNEAQ (reference sequence). V was pared by 2 bases and J by 4 bases, with 5 bases between. This CDR3 comprises 12 residues. The full variable domain, completed using reference TRBV7-9 and TRBJ2-5, is DTGVSQNPRHKITKRGQNVTFRCDPISEHNRLYWYRQTLGQGPEFLTYFQNEAQLEKSRLLSDRFSAERPKGSFSTLEIQRTEQGDSAMYLCASSLIRETQYFGPGTRLLVL.

This clonotype has only a few counts. This sequence joins TRBV2 and TRBJ1-2, with D tentatively TRBD1 (6 bases). The germline V and J ends were trimmed by 3 bases and 5 bases, with 13 bases remaining between them. Germline CDR1 and CDR2: SNHLY and FYNNEI. The CDR3 consists of 14 residues. The CDR3 sequence: CASSDGRGGYGYTF. The CDR3 nucleotides are TGTGCCAGCAGTGACGGCAGGGGAGGGTATGGCTACACCTTC.

There are many counts of this clonotype. The V and J genes are TRBV9 and TRBJ2-1; weak D call: TRBD2 (6 bases). The CDR3 length is 13 residues. Germline values: CDR1 SGDLS, CDR2 YYNGEE. The V and J ends lost 5 bases and 6 bases respectively, with 12 bases between them. CDR3 nucleotide sequence: TGTGCCAGCAGTATCCAGGGAGGCAATGAGCAGTTCTTC. Translation: CASSIQGGNEQFF.

This clonotype was seen many times. CDR3 bases: TGTGCCAGCAGTTCCGACGGGACTAGCGGGCGCACAGATACGCAGTATTTT. Translation: CASSSDGTSGRTDTQYF. This chain uses TRBV6-6 with TRBJ2-3; 12 positions match TRBD2. J gave up 1 base and V 4 bases, and 6 bases lay outside the gene matches. This CDR3 is 17 amino acids long. Germline assignment: CDR1 MNHNY and CDR2 SVGAGI (reference sequence).

The table lists this clonotype with many counts. V and J are TRBV18 and TRBJ2-1; D is perhaps TRBD2 (6 bases). The germline V and J ends were trimmed by 6 bases and 0 bases, with 12 bases remaining between them. The germline CDR1 and CDR2 sequences are KGHSH and LQKENI. The CDR3 covers 15 residues. In DNA, the CDR3 is TGTGCCAGCTCGCGACTAGACAGCTCCTACAATGAGCAGTTCTTC. Encoded protein: CASSRLDSSYNEQFF. Together with reference TRBV18 and TRBJ2-1, the CDR3 gives the full variable domain: NAGVMQNPRHLVRRRGQEARLRCSPMKGHSHVYWYRQLPEEGLKFMVYLQKENIIDESGMPKERFSAEFPKEGPSILRIQQVVRGDSAAYFCASSRLDSSYNEQFFGPGTRLTVL.